This section outlines one T cell receptor (beta chain) sequence together with its context. Its antigen is unknown. Per the original data handling: ImmunoSEQ yielded junction-only sequences lacking quality scores, so filtering differed. Clones were sequenced by immunoSEQ multiplex PCR, and TCRdb holds only the in-frame ones, with some missing. V, J and clone size were drawn from that table, and D and trimming were deduced from the DNA. The sample yields about 680,000 clones, approximately 90% seen once. The entry originates in a study of shared clonotypes between healthy human individuals. Points from the study as a whole: The sole specimen, blood, was sampled, and tissue repertoires likely differ. With several donors compared, about 5% of naive CD4 clonotypes were shared.

Germline V gene lookup returns CDR1 SGHAT and CDR2 FQDESV (reference sequence). Trimming removed 5 bases from V and 9 bases from J; junction bases left unmatched: 11. The CDR3 extends over 16 amino acids. Naive-designated CD8 cells lacked CD45RO, were positively enriched for CCR7, and omitted terminally differentiated effector memory CD45RA+ cells. All donors were Caucasian adults living in Nashville, Tennessee. This clonotype was sampled from a man between 25 and 39 years old in good health. The specimen sequenced was naive CD8+ T cells sorted from blood. The chain employs TRBV11-1 and TRBJ2-1; TRBD2 aligns across 12 bases. The CDR3 protein is CASSQLAGGPSGEQFF. In DNA form, the CDR3 reads TGTGCCAGCAGCCAGCTAGCGGGAGGGCCATCGGGTGAGCAGTTCTTC.